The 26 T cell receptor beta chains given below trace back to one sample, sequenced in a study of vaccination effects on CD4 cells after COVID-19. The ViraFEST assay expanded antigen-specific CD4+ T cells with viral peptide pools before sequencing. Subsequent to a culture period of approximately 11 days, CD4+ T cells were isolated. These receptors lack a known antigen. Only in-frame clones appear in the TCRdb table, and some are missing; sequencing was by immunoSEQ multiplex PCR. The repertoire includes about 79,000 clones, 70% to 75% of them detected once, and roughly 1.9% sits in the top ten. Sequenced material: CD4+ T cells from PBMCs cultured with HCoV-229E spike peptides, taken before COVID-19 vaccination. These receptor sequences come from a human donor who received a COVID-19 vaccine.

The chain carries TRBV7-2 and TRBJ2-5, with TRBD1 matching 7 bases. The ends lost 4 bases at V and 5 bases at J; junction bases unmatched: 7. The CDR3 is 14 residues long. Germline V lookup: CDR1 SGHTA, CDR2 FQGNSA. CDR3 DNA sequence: TGTGCCAGCAGCTCCCGACAGGGCTGGGAGACCCAGTACTTC. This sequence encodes CASSSRQGWETQYF.

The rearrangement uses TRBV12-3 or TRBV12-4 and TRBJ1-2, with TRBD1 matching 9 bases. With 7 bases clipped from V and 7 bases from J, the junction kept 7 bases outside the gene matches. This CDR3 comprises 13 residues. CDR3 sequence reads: CASKQGALRGYTF. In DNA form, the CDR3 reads TGTGCCAGCAAACAGGGGGCATTGCGTGGCTACACCTTC.

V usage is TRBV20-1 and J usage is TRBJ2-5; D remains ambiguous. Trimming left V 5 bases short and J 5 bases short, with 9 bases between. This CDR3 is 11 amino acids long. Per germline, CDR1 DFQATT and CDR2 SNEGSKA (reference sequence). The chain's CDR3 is CSARVVETQYF. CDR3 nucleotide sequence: TGCAGTGCTCGCGTGGTGGAGACCCAGTACTTC.

The CDR3 sequence is CASSPLPGGATEAFF. Here the CDR3 DNA reads TGTGCCAGCTCACCACTGCCAGGCGGGGCTACTGAAGCTTTCTTT. This chain uses TRBV18 with TRBJ1-1, with D possibly matching TRBD1 (5 bases). The CDR3 runs to 15 residues. V was shortened by 1 base and J by 5 bases, with 14 bases between the two germline ends. Looked up from germline, CDR1 is KGHSH and CDR2 is LQKENI. The full variable domain, its missing parts supplied by reference TRBV18 and TRBJ1-1, is NAGVMQNPRHLVRRRGQEARLRCSPMKGHSHVYWYRQLPEEGLKFMVYLQKENIIDESGMPKERFSAEFPKEGPSILRIQQVVRGDSAAYFCASSPLPGGATEAFFGQGTRLTVV.

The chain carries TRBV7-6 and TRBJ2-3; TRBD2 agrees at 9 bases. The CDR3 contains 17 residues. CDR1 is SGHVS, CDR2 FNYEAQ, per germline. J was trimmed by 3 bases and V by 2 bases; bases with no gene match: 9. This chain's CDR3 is CASSLRSDSGGTDTQYF. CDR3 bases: TGTGCCAGCAGCTTAAGGTCCGATAGCGGGGGAACAGATACGCAGTATTTT.

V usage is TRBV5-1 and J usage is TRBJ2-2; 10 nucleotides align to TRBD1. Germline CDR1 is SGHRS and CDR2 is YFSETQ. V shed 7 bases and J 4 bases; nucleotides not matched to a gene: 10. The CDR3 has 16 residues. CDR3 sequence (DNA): TGCGCCAGCTTTTATACCGGGACAGGGGCCACCGGGGAGCTGTTTTTT. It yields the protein CASFYTGTGATGELFF. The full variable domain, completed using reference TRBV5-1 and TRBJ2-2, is KAGVTQTPRYLIKTRGQQVTLSCSPISGHRSVSWYQQTPGQGLQFLFEYFSETQRNKGNFPGRFSGRQFSNSRSEMNVSTLELGDSALYLCASFYTGTGATGELFFGEGSRLTVL.

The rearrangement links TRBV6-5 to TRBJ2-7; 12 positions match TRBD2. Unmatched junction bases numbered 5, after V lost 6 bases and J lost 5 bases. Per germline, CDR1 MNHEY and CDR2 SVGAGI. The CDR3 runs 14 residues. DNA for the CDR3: TGTGCCAGCAGACTAGCGGGGGGTTTCGACGAGCAGTACGTC. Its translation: CASRLAGGFDEQYV.

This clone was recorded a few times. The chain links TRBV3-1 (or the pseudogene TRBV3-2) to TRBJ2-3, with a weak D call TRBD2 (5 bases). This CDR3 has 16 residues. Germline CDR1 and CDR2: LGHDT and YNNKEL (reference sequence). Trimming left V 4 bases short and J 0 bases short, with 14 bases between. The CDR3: CASSRSLDTSTDTQYF. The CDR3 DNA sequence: TGTGCCAGCAGCCGCTCACTAGACACTAGCACAGATACGCAGTATTTT.

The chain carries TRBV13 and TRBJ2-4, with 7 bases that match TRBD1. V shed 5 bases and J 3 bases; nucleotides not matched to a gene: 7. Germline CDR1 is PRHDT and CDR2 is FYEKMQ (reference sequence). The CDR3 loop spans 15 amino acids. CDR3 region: CASSPGQAYKNIQYF. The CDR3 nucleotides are TGTGCCAGCAGCCCAGGACAGGCCTACAAAAACATTCAGTACTTC. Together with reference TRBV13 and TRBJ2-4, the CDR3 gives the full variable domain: AAGVIQSPRHLIKEKRETATLKCYPIPRHDTVYWYQQGPGQDPQFLISFYEKMQSDKGSIPDRFSAQQFSDYHSELNMSSLELGDSALYFCASSPGQAYKNIQYFGAGTRLSVL.

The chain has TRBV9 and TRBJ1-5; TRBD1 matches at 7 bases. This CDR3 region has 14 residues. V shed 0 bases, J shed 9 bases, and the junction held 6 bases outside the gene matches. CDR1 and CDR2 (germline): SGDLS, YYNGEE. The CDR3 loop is CASSVEGAQGPQHF. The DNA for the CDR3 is TGTGCCAGCAGCGTAGAGGGGGCCCAGGGGCCCCAGCATTTT.

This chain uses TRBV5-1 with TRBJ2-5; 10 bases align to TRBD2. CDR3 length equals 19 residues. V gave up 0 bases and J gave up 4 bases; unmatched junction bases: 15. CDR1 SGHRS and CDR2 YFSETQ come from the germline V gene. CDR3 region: CASSLALLAGLSSTETQYF. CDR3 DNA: TGCGCCAGCAGCTTGGCTCTACTAGCGGGGTTATCCTCGACAGAGACCCAGTACTTC.

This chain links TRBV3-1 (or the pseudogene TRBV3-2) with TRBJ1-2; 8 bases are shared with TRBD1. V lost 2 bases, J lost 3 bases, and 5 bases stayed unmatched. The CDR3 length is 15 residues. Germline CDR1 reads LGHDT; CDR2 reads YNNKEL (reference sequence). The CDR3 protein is CASSQRTGSYYGYTF. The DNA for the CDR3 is TGTGCCAGCAGCCAACGGACAGGGTCCTACTATGGCTACACCTTC.

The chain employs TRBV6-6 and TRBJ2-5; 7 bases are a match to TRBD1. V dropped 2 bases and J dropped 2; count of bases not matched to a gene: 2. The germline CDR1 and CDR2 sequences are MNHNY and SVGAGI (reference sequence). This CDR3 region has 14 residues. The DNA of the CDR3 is TGTGCCAGCAGTTACGACAGGGCACAAGAGACCCAGTACTTC. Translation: CASSYDRAQETQYF.

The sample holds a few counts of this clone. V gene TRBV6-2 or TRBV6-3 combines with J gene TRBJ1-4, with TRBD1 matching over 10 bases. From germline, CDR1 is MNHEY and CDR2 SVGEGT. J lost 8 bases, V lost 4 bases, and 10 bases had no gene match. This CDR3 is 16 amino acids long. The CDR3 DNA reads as TGTGCCAGCAGTTGCCCGAGGGACAGGGGATGCGAAAAACTGTTTTTT. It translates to CASSCPRDRGCEKLFF.

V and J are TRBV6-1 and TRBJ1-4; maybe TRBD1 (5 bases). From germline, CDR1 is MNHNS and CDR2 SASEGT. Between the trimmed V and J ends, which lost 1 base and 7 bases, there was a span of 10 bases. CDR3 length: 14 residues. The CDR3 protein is CASSEVLGPEKLFF. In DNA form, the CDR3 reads TGTGCCAGCAGTGAAGTTTTGGGGCCTGAAAAACTGTTTTTT.

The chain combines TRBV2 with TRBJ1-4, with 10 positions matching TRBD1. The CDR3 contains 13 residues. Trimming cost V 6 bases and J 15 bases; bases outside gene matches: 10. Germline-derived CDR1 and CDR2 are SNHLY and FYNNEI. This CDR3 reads CASSTGQGPRLFF. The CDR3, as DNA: TGTGCCAGCAGCACGGGACAGGGGCCCAGGTTGTTTTTT.

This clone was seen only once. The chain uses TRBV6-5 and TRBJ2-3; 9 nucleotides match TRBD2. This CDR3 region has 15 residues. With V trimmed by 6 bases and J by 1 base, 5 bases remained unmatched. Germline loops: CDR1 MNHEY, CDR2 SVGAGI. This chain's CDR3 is CASRQAGGGTDTQYF. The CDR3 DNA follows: TGTGCCAGCAGGCAGGCGGGGGGGGGCACAGATACGCAGTATTTT.

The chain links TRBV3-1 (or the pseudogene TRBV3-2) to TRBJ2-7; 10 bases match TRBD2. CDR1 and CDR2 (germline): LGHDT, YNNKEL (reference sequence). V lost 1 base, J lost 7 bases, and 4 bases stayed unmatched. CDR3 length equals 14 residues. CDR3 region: CASSQASGGEEQYV. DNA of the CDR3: TGTGCCAGCAGCCAAGCCAGCGGGGGGGAAGAGCAGTACGTC.

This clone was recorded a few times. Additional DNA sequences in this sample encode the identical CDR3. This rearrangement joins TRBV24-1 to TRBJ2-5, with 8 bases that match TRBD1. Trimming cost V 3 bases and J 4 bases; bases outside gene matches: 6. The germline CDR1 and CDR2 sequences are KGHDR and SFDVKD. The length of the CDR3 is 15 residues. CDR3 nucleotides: TGTGCCACCAGTGATCCCCAGGGGGCAGGAGAGACCCAGTACTTC. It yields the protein CATSDPQGAGETQYF.

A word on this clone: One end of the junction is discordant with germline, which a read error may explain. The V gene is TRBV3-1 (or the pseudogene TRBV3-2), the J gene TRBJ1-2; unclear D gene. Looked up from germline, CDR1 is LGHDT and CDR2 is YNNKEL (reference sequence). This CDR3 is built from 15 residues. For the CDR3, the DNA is TGTGCCAGCAGCCAAGGTGGCAGCGTTATCTATCGCTACACCTTC. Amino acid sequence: CASSQGGSVIYRYTF.

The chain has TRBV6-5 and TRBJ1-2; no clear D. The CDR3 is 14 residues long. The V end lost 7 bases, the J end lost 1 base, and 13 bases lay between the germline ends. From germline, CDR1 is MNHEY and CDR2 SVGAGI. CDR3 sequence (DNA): TGTGCCAGCACTACGGGTCCGCTTAACTATGGCTACACCTTC. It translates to CASTTGPLNYGYTF.

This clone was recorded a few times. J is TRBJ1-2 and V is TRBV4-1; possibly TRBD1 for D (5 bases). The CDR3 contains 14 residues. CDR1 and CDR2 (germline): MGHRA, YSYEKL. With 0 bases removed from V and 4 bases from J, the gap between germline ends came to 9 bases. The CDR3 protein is CASSQDGDSYGYTF. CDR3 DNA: TGCGCCAGCAGCCAAGATGGTGACAGCTATGGCTACACCTTC.

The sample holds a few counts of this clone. Written as DNA, the CDR3 is TGTGCTAGTGGGGCGGACAGGGGCAATCAGCCCCAGCATTTT. It encodes CASGADRGNQPQHF. The chain couples TRBV12-5 to TRBJ1-5; 8 positions match TRBD1. Unmatched junction bases numbered 3, after V lost 6 bases and J lost 2 bases. The CDR3 is made up of 14 amino acids. Germline CDR1 reads LGHNT; CDR2 reads FRNRAP.

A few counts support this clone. CDR3 in DNA: TGTGCCAGCAGTGTTTGGCAGGGGGCAGATACGCAGTATTTT. It encodes CASSVWQGADTQYF. The rearrangement uses TRBV2 and TRBJ2-3; TRBD1 aligns across 7 bases. The CDR3 length is 14 residues. The trim removed 4 bases at V and 4 bases at J, leaving 5 bases unmatched. Germline V gene data show CDR1 as SNHLY and CDR2 as FYNNEI. Full variable domain (outside the CDR3, taken from reference TRBV2 and TRBJ2-3): EPEVTQTPSHQVTQMGQEVILRCVPISNHLYFYWYRQILGQKVEFLVSFYNNEISEKSEIFDDQFSVERPDGSNFTLKIRSTKLEDSAMYFCASSVWQGADTQYFGPGTRLTVL.

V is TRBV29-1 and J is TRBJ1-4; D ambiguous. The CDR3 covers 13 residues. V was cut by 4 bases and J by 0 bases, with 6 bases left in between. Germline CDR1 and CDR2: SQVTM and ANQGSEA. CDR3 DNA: TGCAGCGTTGCGTGGCCAACTAATGAAAAACTGTTTTTT. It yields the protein CSVAWPTNEKLFF. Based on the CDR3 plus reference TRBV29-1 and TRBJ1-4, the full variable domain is SAVISQKPSRDICQRGTSLTIQCQVDSQVTMMFWYRQQPGQSLTLIATANQGSEATYESGFVIDKFPISRPNLTFSTLTVSNMSPEDSSIYLCSVAWPTNEKLFFGSGTQLSVL.

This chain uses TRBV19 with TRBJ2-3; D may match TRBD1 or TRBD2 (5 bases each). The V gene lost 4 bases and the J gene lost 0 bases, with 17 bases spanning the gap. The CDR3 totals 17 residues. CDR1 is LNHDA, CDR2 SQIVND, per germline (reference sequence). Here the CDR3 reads CASSTNTWDRSTDTQYF. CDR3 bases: TGTGCCAGTAGTACCAACACCTGGGACCGTAGCACAGATACGCAGTATTTT.